What follows are 8 T cell receptor beta chains derived from one specimen sequenced in a study of regulatory T cells in long-lasting Graves disease. Indicated time point: newly diagnosed GD, antithyroid drugs for less than 3 months. The authors made the TCR library using RNA they extracted from PBMCs. Arm-PCR of CDR3 regions and iRepertoire HTBI primers were used to build TCR beta libraries. TCRdb re-called the multiplex PCR reads with MiXCR, one entry per CDR3 protein. The sample has roughly 510,000 distinct CDR3 sequences, roughly 16% seen once. These same data were also listed under a study on T cells in Graves' hyperthyroidism and ophthalmopathy.

This specimen consisted of peripheral blood mononuclear cells (PBMCs), obtained at new diagnosis, from a patient treated with antithyroid drugs. The origin of the receptors is a man younger than 30 with Graves disease.

This clonotype was counted between two and nine times. V usage is TRBV6-2 or TRBV6-3 and J usage is TRBJ2-7; the D call may be TRBD1 or TRBD2 (5 bases each). The CDR3 runs 16 residues. Germline-derived CDR1 and CDR2 are MNHEY and SVGEGT. Trimming took 0 bases from V and 4 from J, leaving 16 bases between them. CDR3 nucleotide sequence: TGTGCCAGCAGTTACTCGGGGGACGCTCCACATTACGAGCAGTACTTC. Encoded protein: CASSYSGDAPHYEQYF.

The V gene is TRBV5-6, the J gene TRBJ2-4; 11 nucleotides agree with TRBD2. With 2 bases clipped from V and 0 bases from J, the junction kept 4 bases outside the gene matches. The CDR3 totals 17 residues. The germline gives CDR1 SGHDT, CDR2 YYEEEE. The CDR3 DNA follows: TGTGCCAGCAGCTTCGGACTAGCGGGTCCAGCCAAAAACATTCAGTACTTC. It translates to CASSFGLAGPAKNIQYF.

Turning to this clonotype: At one end the junction does not follow the germline gene, possibly because of a read error. The chain recombines TRBV4-1 with TRBJ2-5, with 7 nucleotides matching TRBD2. The CDR3 consists of 15 residues. Germline V gene sequence: CDR1 MGHRA, CDR2 YSYEKL. DNA for the CDR3: TGCGCCAGCAGCGAAGATCAATGGGGGGGAGAGACCCAGTACTTC. Translation: CASSEDQWGGETQYF.

In its sample, this clonotype was seen many times. The chain uses TRBV12-3 or TRBV12-4 and TRBJ1-5, with 9 bases that match TRBD1. The CDR3 is 17 amino acids. V lost 6 bases to trimming and J lost 3 bases; unmatched junction nucleotides: 12. CDR3 amino acids: CASSSTHGTGNNQPQHF. Written as DNA, the CDR3 is TGTGCCAGCAGCTCCACACATGGGACAGGGAACAATCAGCCCCAGCATTTT.

The V call is TRBV19, the J call TRBJ1-2, with TRBD1 matching 9 bases. Germline V lookup: CDR1 LNHDA, CDR2 SQIVND (reference sequence). This CDR3 has 13 residues. Trimming at V came to 7 bases and at J to 2 bases, leaving 2 bases not matched to a gene. CDR3: CASNRGPNYGYTF. The DNA for the CDR3 is TGTGCCAGTAACAGGGGGCCGAACTATGGCTACACCTTC.

This clonotype was detected ten times or more. The rearrangement joins TRBV27 to TRBJ2-7; TRBD2 is a possible D gene (7 bases). Trimming removed 8 bases at V and 3 bases at J, with 14 bases between. The CDR3 loop spans 13 amino acids. Looked up from germline, CDR1 is MNHEY and CDR2 is SMNVEV (reference sequence). The CDR3 DNA reads as TGTGCCAGCGCCCTCGGGGGGCTCTACGAGCAGTACTTC. The encoded protein is CASALGGLYEQYF.

This clonotype appeared many times. The chain recombines TRBV2 with TRBJ1-2, with TRBD1 matching over 8 bases. The CDR3 contains 15 residues. J was trimmed by 5 bases and V by 2 bases; bases with no gene match: 7. In germline, CDR1 is SNHLY, CDR2 FYNNEI. In DNA form, the CDR3 reads TGTGCCAGCAGTGAAATCGGACAGGGCGGTTATGGCTACACCTTC. Encoded protein: CASSEIGQGGYGYTF.

CDR3 in DNA: TGTGCCAGCAGCCCAGAGGGGAGGACGGGAGCTTTCTTT. It encodes CASSPEGRTGAFF. The V and J genes are TRBV7-8 and TRBJ1-1, with D maybe TRBD1 (5 bases). CDR1 and CDR2 (germline): SGHVS, FQNEAQ. V was cut by 5 bases and J by 10 bases, with 17 bases left in between. The CDR3 loop spans 13 amino acids. The whole variable domain, filled in from reference TRBV7-8 and TRBJ1-1, reads GAGVSQSPRYKVAKRGQDVALRCDPISGHVSLFWYQQALGQGPEFLTYFQNEAQLDKSGLPSDRFFAERPEGSVSTLKIQRTQQEDSAVYLCASSPEGRTGAFFGQGTRLTVV.